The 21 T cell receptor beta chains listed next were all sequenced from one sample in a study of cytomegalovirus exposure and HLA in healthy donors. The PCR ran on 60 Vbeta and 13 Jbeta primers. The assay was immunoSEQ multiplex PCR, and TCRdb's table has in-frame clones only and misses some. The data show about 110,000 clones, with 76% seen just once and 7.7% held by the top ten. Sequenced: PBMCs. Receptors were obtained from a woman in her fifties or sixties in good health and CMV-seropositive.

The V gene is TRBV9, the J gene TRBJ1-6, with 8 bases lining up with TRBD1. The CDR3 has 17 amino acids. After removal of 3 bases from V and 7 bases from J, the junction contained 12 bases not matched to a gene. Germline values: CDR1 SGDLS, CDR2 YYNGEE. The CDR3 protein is CASSARQGSLLNSPLHF. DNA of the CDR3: TGTGCCAGCAGCGCCCGACAGGGGTCTTTGCTCAATTCACCCCTCCACTTT.

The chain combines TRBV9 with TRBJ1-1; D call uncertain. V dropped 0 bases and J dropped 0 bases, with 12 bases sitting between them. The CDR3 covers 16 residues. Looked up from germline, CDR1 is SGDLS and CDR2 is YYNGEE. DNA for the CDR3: TGTGCCAGCAGCGTAGCTGGCAGCACAGTGAACACTGAAGCTTTCTTT. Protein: CASSVAGSTVNTEAFF.

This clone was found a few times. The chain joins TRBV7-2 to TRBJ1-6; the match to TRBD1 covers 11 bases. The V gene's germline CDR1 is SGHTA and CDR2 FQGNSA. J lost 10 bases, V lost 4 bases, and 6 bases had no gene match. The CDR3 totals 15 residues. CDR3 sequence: CASSSGQGAGSPLHF. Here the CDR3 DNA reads TGTGCCAGCAGCTCCGGACAGGGGGCCGGATCACCCCTCCACTTT. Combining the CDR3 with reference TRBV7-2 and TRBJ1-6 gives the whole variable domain GAGVSQSPSNKVTEKGKDVELRCDPISGHTALYWYRQSLGQGLEFLIYFQGNSAPDKSGLPSDRFSAERTGGSVSTLTIQRTQQEDSAVYLCASSSGQGAGSPLHFGNGTRLTVT.

For the CDR3, the DNA is TGTGCCAGCAGCTTAGGGACTAGCTGGAACACTGAAGCTTTCTTT. Encoded protein: CASSLGTSWNTEAFF. V is TRBV7-6 and J is TRBJ1-1, with unresolved D. V lost 1 base and J 1 base, leaving 10 bases between the germline ends. From germline, CDR1 is SGHVS and CDR2 FNYEAQ. This CDR3 is 15 amino acids long.

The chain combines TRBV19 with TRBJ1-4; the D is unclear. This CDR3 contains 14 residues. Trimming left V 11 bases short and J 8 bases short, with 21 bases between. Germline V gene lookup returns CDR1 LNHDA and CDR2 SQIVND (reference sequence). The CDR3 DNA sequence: TGTGCCTCTAAAGATCCGGGAAGCTTCGAAAAACTGTTTTTT. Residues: CASKDPGSFEKLFF.

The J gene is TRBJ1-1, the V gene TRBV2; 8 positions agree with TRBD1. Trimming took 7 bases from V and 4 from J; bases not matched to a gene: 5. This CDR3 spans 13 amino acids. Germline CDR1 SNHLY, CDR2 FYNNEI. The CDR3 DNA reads TGTGCCAGCAAGTCCACAGGGGGCACTGAAGCTTTCTTT. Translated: CASKSTGGTEAFF. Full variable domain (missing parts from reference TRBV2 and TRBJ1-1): EPEVTQTPSHQVTQMGQEVILRCVPISNHLYFYWYRQILGQKVEFLVSFYNNEISEKSEIFDDQFSVERPDGSNFTLKIRSTKLEDSAMYFCASKSTGGTEAFFGQGTRLTVV.

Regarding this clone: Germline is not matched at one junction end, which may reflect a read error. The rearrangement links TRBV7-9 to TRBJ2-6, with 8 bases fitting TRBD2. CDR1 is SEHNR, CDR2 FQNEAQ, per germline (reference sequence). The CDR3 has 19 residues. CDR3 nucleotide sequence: TGTGCCAGCAGCTCTCGCCCCGGGACTAGTCGTTCTGGGACCAACGTCCTGACTTTC. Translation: CASSSRPGTSRSGTNVLTF.

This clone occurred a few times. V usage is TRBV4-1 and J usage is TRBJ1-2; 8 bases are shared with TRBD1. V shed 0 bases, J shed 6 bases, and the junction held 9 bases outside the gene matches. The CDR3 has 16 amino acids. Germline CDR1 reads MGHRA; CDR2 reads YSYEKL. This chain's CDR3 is CASSQDSGQGADGYTF. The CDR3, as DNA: TGCGCCAGCAGCCAAGACTCAGGGCAGGGGGCGGATGGCTACACCTTC.

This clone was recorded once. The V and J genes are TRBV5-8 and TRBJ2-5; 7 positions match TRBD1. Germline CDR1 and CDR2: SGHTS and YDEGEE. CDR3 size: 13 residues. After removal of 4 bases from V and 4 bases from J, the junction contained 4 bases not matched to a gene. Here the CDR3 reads CASSRQGLETQYF. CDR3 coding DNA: TGTGCCAGCAGCCGACAGGGATTAGAGACCCAGTACTTC.

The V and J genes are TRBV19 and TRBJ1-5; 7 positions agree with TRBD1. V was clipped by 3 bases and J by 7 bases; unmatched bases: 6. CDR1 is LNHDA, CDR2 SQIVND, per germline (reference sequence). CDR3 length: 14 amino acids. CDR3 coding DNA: TGTGCCAGTAGTATCCCGACAGGGAGGCAGCCCCAGCATTTT. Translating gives CASSIPTGRQPQHF.

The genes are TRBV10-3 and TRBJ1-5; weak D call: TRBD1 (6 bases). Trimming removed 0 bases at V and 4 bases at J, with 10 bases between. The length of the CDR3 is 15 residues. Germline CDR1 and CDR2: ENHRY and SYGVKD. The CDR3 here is CAISESGGSNQPQHF. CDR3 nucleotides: TGTGCCATCAGTGAGTCAGGGGGATCGAATCAGCCCCAGCATTTT.

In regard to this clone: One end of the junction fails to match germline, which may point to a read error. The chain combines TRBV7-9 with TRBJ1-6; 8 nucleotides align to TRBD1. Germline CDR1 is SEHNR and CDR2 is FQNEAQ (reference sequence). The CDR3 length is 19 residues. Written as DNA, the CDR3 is TGTTCCAGCAGCCCCCGGGACAGGACAGCTTCAATTTATAATTCACCCCTCCACTTT. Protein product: CSSSPRDRTASIYNSPLHF.

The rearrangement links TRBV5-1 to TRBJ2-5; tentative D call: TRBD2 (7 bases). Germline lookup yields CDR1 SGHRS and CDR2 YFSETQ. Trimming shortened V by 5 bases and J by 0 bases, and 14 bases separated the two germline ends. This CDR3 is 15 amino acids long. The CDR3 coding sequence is TGCGCCAGCAGGGGGATCGGGGGGCACCAAGAGACCCAGTACTTC. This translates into CASRGIGGHQETQYF.

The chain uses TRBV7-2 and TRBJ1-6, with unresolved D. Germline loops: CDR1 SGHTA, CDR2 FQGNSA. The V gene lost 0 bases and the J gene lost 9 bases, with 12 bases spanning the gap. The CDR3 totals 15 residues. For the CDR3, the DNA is TGTGCCAGCAGCTTAGCGAGCTCGCTTGGTTCACCCCTCCACTTT. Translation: CASSLASSLGSPLHF. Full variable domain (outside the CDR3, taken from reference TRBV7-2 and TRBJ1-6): GAGVSQSPSNKVTEKGKDVELRCDPISGHTALYWYRQSLGQGLEFLIYFQGNSAPDKSGLPSDRFSAERTGGSVSTLTIQRTQQEDSAVYLCASSLASSLGSPLHFGNGTRLTVT.

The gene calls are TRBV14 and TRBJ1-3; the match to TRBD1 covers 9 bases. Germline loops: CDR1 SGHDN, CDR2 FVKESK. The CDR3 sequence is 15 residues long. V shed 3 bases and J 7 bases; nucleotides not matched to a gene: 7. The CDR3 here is CASSQDRGLMNTIYF. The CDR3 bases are TGTGCCAGCAGCCAGGACAGGGGCTTAATGAACACCATATATTTT. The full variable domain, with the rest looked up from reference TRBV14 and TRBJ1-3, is EAGVTQFPSHSVIEKGQTVTLRCDPISGHDNLYWYRRVMGKEIKFLLHFVKESKQDESGMPNNRFLAERTGGTYSTLKVQPAELEDSGVYFCASSQDRGLMNTIYFGEGSWLTVV.

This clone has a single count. The CDR3 nucleotides are TGTGCCAGCAGTCCACCGGACAGGGTCCACGAGCAGTACTTC. This encodes CASSPPDRVHEQYF. V gene TRBV6-6 combines with J gene TRBJ2-7, with 8 bases matching TRBD1. Germline CDR1 reads MNHNY; CDR2 reads SVGAGI (reference sequence). This CDR3 spans 14 amino acids. The J segment lost 5 bases and the V segment lost 5 bases, leaving 8 bases of the junction unmatched.

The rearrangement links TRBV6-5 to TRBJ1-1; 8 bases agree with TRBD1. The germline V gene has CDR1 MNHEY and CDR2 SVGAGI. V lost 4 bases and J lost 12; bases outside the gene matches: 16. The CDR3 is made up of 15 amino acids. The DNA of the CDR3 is TGTGCCAGCAGTTTACGGGGCTACAGGGGGGGCGAGTCTTTCTTT. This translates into CASSLRGYRGGESFF.

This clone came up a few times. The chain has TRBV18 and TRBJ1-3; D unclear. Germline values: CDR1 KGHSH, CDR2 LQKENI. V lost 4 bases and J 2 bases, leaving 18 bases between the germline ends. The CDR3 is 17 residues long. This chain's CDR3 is CASSLKEPHDPGNTIYF. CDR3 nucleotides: TGTGCCAGCTCACTCAAGGAGCCTCACGACCCTGGAAACACCATATATTTT. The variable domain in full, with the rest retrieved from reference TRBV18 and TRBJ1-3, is NAGVMQNPRHLVRRRGQEARLRCSPMKGHSHVYWYRQLPEEGLKFMVYLQKENIIDESGMPKERFSAEFPKEGPSILRIQQVVRGDSAAYFCASSLKEPHDPGNTIYFGEGSWLTVV.

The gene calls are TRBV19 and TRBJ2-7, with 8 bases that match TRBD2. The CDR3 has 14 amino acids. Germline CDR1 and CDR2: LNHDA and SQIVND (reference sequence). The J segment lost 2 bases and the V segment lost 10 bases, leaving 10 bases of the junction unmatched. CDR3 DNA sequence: TGTGCCACATCTATTAGCGGGACTACCTACGAGCAGTACTTC. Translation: CATSISGTTYEQYF.

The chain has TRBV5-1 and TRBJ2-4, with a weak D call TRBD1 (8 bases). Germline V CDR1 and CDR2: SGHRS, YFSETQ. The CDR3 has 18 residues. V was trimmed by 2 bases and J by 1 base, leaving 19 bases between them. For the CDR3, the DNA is TGCGCCAGCAGCTTCCGAGCGGGACAGGATCCTGCCAAAAACATTCAGTACTTC. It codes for CASSFRAGQDPAKNIQYF. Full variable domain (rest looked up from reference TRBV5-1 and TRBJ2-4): KAGVTQTPRYLIKTRGQQVTLSCSPISGHRSVSWYQQTPGQGLQFLFEYFSETQRNKGNFPGRFSGRQFSNSRSEMNVSTLELGDSALYLCASSFRAGQDPAKNIQYFGAGTRLSVL.

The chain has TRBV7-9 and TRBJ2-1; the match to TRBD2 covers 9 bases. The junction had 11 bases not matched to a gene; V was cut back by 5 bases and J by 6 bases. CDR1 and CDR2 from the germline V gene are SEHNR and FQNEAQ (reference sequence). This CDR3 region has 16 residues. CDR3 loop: CASSPMGGGGANEQFF. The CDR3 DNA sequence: TGTGCCAGCAGCCCCATGGGGGGCGGGGGGGCCAATGAGCAGTTCTTC.